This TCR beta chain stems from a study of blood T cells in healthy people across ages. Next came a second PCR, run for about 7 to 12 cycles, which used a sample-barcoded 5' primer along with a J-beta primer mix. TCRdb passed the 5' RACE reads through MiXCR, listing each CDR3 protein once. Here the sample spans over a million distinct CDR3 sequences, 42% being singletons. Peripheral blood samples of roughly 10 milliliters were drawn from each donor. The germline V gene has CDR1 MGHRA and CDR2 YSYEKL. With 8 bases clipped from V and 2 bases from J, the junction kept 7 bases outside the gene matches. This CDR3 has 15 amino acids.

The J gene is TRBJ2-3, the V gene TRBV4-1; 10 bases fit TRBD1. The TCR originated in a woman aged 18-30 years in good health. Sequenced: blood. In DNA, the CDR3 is TGCGCCAGCCGTGGGGGACAGGGGATCACAGATACGCAGTATTTT. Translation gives CASRGGQGITDTQYF.